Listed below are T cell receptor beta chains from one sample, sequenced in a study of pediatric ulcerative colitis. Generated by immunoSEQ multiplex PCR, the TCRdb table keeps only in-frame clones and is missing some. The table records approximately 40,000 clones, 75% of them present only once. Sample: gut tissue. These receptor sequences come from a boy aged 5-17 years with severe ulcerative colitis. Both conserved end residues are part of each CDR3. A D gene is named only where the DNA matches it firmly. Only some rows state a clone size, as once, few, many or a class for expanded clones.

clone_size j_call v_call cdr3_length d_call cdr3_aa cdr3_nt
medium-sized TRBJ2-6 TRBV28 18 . CASSLLGGRSAGANVLTF TGTGCCAGCAGTTTATTAGGAGGCAGGTCGGCTGGGGCCAACGTCCTGACTTTC
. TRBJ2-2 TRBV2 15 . CASSTTRGPTGELFF TGTGCCAGCAGCACGACTAGGGGGCCGACCGGGGAGCTGTTTTTT
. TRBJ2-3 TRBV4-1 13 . CASSSYGTDTQYF TGCGCCAGCAGCTCCTATGGCACAGATACGCAGTATTTT
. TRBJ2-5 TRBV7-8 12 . CASIGGRETQYF TGTGCCAGCATTGGGGGGCGCGAGACCCAGTACTTC
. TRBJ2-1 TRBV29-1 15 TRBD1 CSVGTRDRANNEQFF TGCAGCGTCGGAACCCGGGACAGGGCAAACAATGAGCAGTTCTTC
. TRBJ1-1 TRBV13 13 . CASSPGPDLLAFF TGTGCCAGCAGCCCAGGGCCCGATTTACTAGCTTTCTTT
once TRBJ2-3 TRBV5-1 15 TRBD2 CASSSGRVATDTQYF TGCGCCAGCAGCTCGGGGAGGGTCGCTACAGATACGCAGTATTTT
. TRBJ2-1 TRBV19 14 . CASSPPRDDNEQFF TGTGCCAGTAGTCCCCCCCGGGACGACAATGAGCAGTTCTTC
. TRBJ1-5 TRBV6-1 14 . CASCWGGGNQPQHF TGTGCCAGCTGTTGGGGCGGGGGGAATCAGCCCCAGCATTTT
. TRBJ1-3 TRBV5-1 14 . CASRLDTSGNTIYF TGCGCCAGCAGGTTGGACACCTCTGGAAACACCATATATTTT
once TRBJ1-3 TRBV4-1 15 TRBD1 CASSQEDRDGNTIYF TGCGCCAGCAGCCAAGAAGACAGGGATGGAAACACCATATATTTT
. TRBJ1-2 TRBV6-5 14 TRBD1 CASSGTGGDYGYTF TGTGCCAGCAGTGGGACAGGGGGCGACTATGGCTACACCTTC
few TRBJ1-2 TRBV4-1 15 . CASSQAGTVNYGYTF TGCGCCAGCAGCCAAGCCGGGACCGTTAACTATGGCTACACCTTC
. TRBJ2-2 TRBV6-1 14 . CASSVQGVTGELFF TGTGCCAGCAGTGTGCAGGGAGTCACCGGGGAGCTGTTTTTT
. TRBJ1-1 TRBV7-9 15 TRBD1 CASPLQGALGTEAFF TGTGCCAGCCCACTGCAGGGGGCGCTGGGGACTGAAGCTTTCTTT
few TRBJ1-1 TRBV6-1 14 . CASSESQGRTEAFF TGTGCCAGCAGTGAAAGCCAGGGCCGCACTGAAGCTTTCTTT
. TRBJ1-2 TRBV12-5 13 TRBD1 CASGPDRLGGYTF TGTGCTAGTGGTCCGGACAGGTTGGGTGGCTACACCTTC
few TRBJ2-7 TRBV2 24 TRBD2 CASSEVGGVDAAWSEGGSVYEQYF TGTGCCAGCAGTGAAGTTGGCGGGGTTGATGCGGCCTGGTCTGAGGGAGGGTCAGTCTACGAGCAGTACTTC
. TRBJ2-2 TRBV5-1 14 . CASSSTANTGELFF TGCGCCAGCAGCTCGACAGCGAACACCGGGGAGCTGTTTTTT
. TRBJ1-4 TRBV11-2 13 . CASSLSTNEKLFF TGTGCCAGCAGCTTATCAACTAATGAAAAACTGTTTTTT
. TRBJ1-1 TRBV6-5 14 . CASSMGGLSPRAFF TGTGCCAGCAGTATGGGGGGGTTATCTCCTCGGGCTTTCTTT
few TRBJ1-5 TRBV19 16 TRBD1 CASSIDPTGTFQPQHF TGTGCCAGTAGTATAGATCCGACAGGGACGTTTCAGCCCCAGCATTTT
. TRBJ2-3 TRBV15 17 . CATSRDSGERTTDTQYF TGTGCCACCAGCAGAGATAGCGGAGAGAGAACCACAGATACGCAGTATTTT
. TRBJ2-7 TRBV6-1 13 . CASSGQEPYEQYF TGTGCCAGCAGTGGACAGGAACCCTACGAGCAGTACTTC
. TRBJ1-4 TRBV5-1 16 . CASSTTPYATNEKLFF TGCGCCAGCAGCACGACCCCGTACGCAACTAATGAAAAACTGTTTTTT
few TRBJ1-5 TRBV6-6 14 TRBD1 CASSYLAGGQPQHF TGTGCCAGCAGTTATTTGGCAGGGGGCCAGCCCCAGCATTTT
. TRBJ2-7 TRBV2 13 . CASTGGADYEQYF TGTGCCAGCACCGGAGGGGCCGACTACGAGCAGTACTTC
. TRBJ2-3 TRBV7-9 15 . CASSLSGVITDTQYF TGTGCCAGCAGCTTATCGGGGGTAATCACAGATACGCAGTATTTT
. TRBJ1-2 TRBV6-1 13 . CASSPDVHYGYTF TGTGCCAGCAGTCCCGACGTCCACTATGGCTACACCTTC
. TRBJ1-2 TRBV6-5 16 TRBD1 CASSSRPGQGSYGYTF TGTGCCAGCAGTTCCCGGCCGGGACAGGGAAGCTATGGCTACACCTTC
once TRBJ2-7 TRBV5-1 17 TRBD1 CASSLRGTGTTYYEQYF TGCGCCAGCAGCTTGAGAGGGACAGGGACAACGTACTACGAGCAGTACTTC
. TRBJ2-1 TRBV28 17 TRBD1 CASSSLLRQGGFGRQFF TGTGCCAGCAGTTCTCTGCTGAGACAGGGGGGATTCGGTCGGCAGTTCTTC
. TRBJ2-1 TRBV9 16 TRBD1 CASSVWGTGVGAEQFF TGTGCCAGCAGCGTGTGGGGGACAGGGGTTGGGGCTGAGCAGTTCTTC
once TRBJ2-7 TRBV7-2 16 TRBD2 CASSLPGLAGGREQYF TGTGCCAGCAGCTTACCTGGCCTAGCGGGGGGGCGCGAGCAGTACTTC
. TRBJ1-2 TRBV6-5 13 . CASSYQGVCGYTF TGTGCCAGCAGTTATCAGGGAGTTTGTGGCTACACCTTC
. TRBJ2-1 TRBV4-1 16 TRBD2 CASSQEALAGVNEQFF TGCGCCAGCAGCCAAGAGGCTCTAGCGGGGGTAAATGAGCAGTTCTTC
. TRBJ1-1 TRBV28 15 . CASSLLSGADTEAFF TGTGCCAGCAGTTTATTATCAGGGGCCGACACTGAAGCTTTCTTT
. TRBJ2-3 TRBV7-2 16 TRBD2 CASSLLTSGSTDTQYF TGTGCCAGCAGCTTATTGACTAGCGGGAGCACAGATACGCAGTATTTT
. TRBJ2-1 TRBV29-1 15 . CSPRVWGEKGDEQFF TGCAGCCCTCGGGTCTGGGGGGAAAAGGGGGATGAGCAGTTCTTC
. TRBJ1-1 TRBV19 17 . CASSHWIVQGSSSEAFF TGTGCCAGTAGTCATTGGATCGTTCAGGGGAGTTCATCTGAAGCTTTCTTT
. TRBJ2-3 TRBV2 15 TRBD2 CASNDGRGGTDTQYF TGTGCCAGCAATGACGGGCGGGGGGGCACAGATACGCAGTATTTT
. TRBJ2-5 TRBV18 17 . CASSLHWSGWLRETQYF TGTGCCAGCTCGCTTCATTGGTCAGGGTGGTTAAGAGAGACCCAGTACTTC
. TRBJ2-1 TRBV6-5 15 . CASSYEGGRRNEQFF TGTGCCAGCAGTTACGAAGGGGGGCGCCGCAATGAGCAGTTCTTC
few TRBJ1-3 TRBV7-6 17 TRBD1 CASSLESRGASGNTIYF TGTGCCAGCAGCTTAGAATCCAGGGGGGCTTCTGGAAACACCATATATTTT
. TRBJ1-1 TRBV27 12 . CASTPWGGTAFF TGTGCCAGCACCCCGTGGGGAGGTACGGCTTTCTTT
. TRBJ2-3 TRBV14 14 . CASSQADSTDTQYF TGTGCCAGCAGCCAAGCGGACAGCACAGATACGCAGTATTTT
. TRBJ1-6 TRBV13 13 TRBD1 CASSFDRASPLHF TGTGCCAGCAGTTTCGACAGGGCTTCACCCCTCCACTTT
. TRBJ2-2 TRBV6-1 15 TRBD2 CASNSLAGDTGELFF TGTGCCAGCAACTCGTTAGCGGGAGACACCGGGGAGCTGTTTTTT
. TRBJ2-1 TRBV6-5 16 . CASSYSITGRPNEQFF TGTGCCAGCAGTTACTCGATCACGGGCAGGCCCAATGAGCAGTTCTTC
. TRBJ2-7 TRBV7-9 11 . CASSQQVEQYF TGTGCCAGCAGTCAACAGGTAGAGCAGTACTTC
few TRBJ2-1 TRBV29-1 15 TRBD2 CSVEWASGGYNEQFF TGCAGCGTTGAATGGGCTAGCGGGGGGTACAATGAGCAGTTCTTC
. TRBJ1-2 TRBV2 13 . CASSPNREAGYTF TGTGCCAGCAGCCCTAACAGGGAAGCTGGCTACACCTTC
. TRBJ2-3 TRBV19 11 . CASSALGTQYF TGTGCCAGTAGTGCGCTCGGTACGCAGTATTTT
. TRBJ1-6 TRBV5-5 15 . CASSLRWEGNSPLHF TGTGCCAGCAGCTTGAGGTGGGAGGGTAATTCACCCCTCCACTTT
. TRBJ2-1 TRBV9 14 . CASSVGRGYNEQFF TGTGCCAGCAGCGTAGGTAGGGGGTACAATGAGCAGTTCTTC